The text below deals with one T cell receptor (beta chain). Its target is not known. TCR beta CDR3 regions were amplified from RNA. HTBI primers were the set used in a first-round RT-PCR of the TCR CDR3. TCRdb re-called the multiplex PCR reads through MiXCR, storing one row per CDR3 protein. The data contain approximately 370,000 distinct CDR3 sequences, roughly 17% of them singletons. This CDR3 region has 17 residues. Germline V lookup: CDR1 SEHNR, CDR2 FQNEAQ (reference sequence). The junction had 9 bases not matched to a gene; V was cut back by 6 bases and J by 1 base. These data are taken from a study of T cells in Graves' hyperthyroidism and ophthalmopathy. Notes on the study in general: Among clonotypes expanded in thyroid above 0.001, most were also found in blood.

This sequence joins TRBV7-9 and TRBJ2-1; 10 nucleotides align to TRBD2. The origin of this receptor is a woman in her twenties or thirties with Graves' hyperthyroidism that later progressed to Graves' ophthalmopathy. Material: blood. The CDR3 protein is CASRGGTSVFSYNEQFF. CDR3 DNA: TGTGCCAGCAGAGGGGGGACTAGCGTATTTTCCTACAATGAGCAGTTCTTC.